This T cell receptor beta chain was identified in a study of memory CD4+ T cells and cytomegalovirus serostatus. Across the study: Of the healthy Belgian adults, 8 to 10 were CMV seropositive and fewer than 30 seronegative.

The sort gate was single viable CD3+CD4+CD8-CD45RO+ cells for memory CD4+ T cells. In the authors' workflow: Out-of-frame sequences were removed, leaving some 2 million distinct TCRbeta sequences. Produced via immunoSEQ multiplex PCR; TCRdb's table is partial and in-frame only. V, J and clone size derive from that table, while D and trimming were established from the DNA sequence. The table lists approximately 50,000 clones, 70% to 75% of them singletons. Study-level findings and limits: The CMV-associated TCR signature appears largely within the CD4+ memory repertoire. Median bootstrapped AUC for CMV status was just under 0.97 originally, 0.9 to 0.93 US-trained.

This clone has just one count. Its specificity is unknown. The sequence came from an adult in good health and CMV-seropositive. Specimen: memory CD4+ T cells from blood.

In nucleotides, the CDR3 is TGCGCCAGCAGCCAGAACTGGGAGAGGGGGGAGGCCCATAGCAATCAGCCCCAGCATTTT. It translates to CASSQNWERGEAHSNQPQHF. The chain joins TRBV4-3 to TRBJ1-5, with D perhaps TRBD1 (6 bases). The V gene's germline CDR1 is LGHNA and CDR2 YSLEER. The CDR3 sequence is 20 residues long. The ends were cut back, 3 bases at V and 0 bases at J, with 24 bases in the middle.